The T cell receptor beta chain under discussion was sequenced for a study of low-dose radiotherapy and immunotherapy resistance in tumors. Alpha- and beta-chain coverage of first-strand cDNA came from TRAV- and TRBV-specific primers. TCRs were amplified for around 21 PCR cycles with a constant-region primer and V-primer adapter. From the reads, TCRdb called clonotypes with MiXCR, one entry per CDR3 protein. The data contain around 68,000 distinct CDR3 sequences, about a quarter of them singletons. Regarding time point: before trial treatment. The germline V gene encodes CDR1 LGHNA and CDR2 YSLEER. CDR3 length: 16 amino acids. The V gene end was trimmed by 3 bases and the J gene end by 4 bases; junction bases not matched to a gene: 12.

This receptor was obtained from a male donor with rectosigmoid adenocarcinoma. This chain connects TRBV4-3 to TRBJ2-7, with 7 bases that match TRBD2. The sequencing used PBMCs, collected before treatment. CDR3 in DNA: TGCGCCAGCAGCCAGGAGAAGCGGGAAGGTGTTTACGAGCAGTACTTC. As protein: CASSQEKREGVYEQYF.